This TCR beta chain was identified in a study of T cell responses to AZD1222 COVID-19 vaccine. This clone has just one count. Repertoires were generated with immunoSEQ multiplex PCR, while TCRdb's copy carries only in-frame clones and drops some. Of about 150,000 clones listed, approximately 87% are singletons. The CDR3 spans 15 residues. Germline V gene sequence: CDR1 MGHRA, CDR2 YSYEKL. The V gene lost 0 bases and the J gene lost 0 bases, with 8 bases spanning the gap. The sample consisted of peripheral blood, taken on day 0 of MenACWY control vaccination. The sequence came from an adult in good health. The V and J genes are TRBV4-1 and TRBJ1-1; possibly TRBD1 for D (5 bases). The CDR3, as DNA: TGCGCCAGCAGCCAAGAGGGGGGGGTGAACACTGAAGCTTTCTTT. Protein: CASSQEGGVNTEAFF.